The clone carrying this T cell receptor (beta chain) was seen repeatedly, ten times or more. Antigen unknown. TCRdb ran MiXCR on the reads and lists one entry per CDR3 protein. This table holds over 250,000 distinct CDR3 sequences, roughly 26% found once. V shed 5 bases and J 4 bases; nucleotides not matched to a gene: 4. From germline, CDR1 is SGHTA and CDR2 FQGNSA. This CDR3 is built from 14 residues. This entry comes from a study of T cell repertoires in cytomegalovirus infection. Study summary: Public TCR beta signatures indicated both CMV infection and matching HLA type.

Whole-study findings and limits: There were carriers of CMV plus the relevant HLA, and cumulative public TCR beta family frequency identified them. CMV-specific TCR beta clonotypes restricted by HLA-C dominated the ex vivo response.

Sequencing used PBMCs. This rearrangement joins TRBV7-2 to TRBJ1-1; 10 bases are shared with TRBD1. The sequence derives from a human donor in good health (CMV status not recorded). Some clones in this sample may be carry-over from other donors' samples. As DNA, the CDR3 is TGTGCCAGCAGCCCGGGACAGGGGACCACTGAAGCTTTCTTT. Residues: CASSPGQGTTEAFF.